This T cell receptor (beta chain) is drawn from a study of T cell repertoires in cytomegalovirus infection. At the level of the study: In public TCR beta signatures, there were indications of both CMV infection and matching HLA type.

The CDR3 consists of 13 residues. V was trimmed by 7 bases and J by 0 bases, leaving 9 bases between them. MiXCR, run by TCRdb on the reads, gives a single entry per CDR3 protein. The sample holds about 700,000 distinct CDR3 sequences; around 35% are singletons and the top ten take 15% to 20%. About this clonotype: What it binds is not known.

Points from the study as a whole: In two of eight donors, the top clonotype was HLA-C-restricted CMV-specific.

This clonotype was sampled from a human donor in good health (CMV status not recorded). Some clones in this sample may be carry-over from other donors' samples. The chain recombines TRBV12-3 or TRBV12-4 with TRBJ2-5; D is ambiguous. Sample: cultured PBMCs, taken from culture after CMV antigen stimulation. CDR3 coding DNA: TGTGCCAGCACCGAGTCGAACCAAGAGACCCAGTACTTC. The encoded protein is CASTESNQETQYF.